This T cell receptor (beta chain) was retrieved from a study of neurological immune-mediated disorders. Study-wide context: Secondary progressive cases numbered 3 among the roughly 34 multiple sclerosis patients, while the other 31 were relapsing-remitting. General study findings and limits: The greatest TCR clonal expansion occurred in HTLV-1-associated myelopathy and the least in multiple sclerosis, which fell below healthy controls. No link was found between any clinical or MRI feature and the multiple sclerosis repertoire cluster.

MiXCR, run by TCRdb on the 5' RACE reads, gives a single entry per CDR3 protein. The table shows approximately 85,000 distinct CDR3 sequences, with roughly 4.3% occurring only once. The CDR3 runs to 12 residues. Trimming removed 5 bases at V and 5 bases at J, with 7 bases between. Germline V gene lookup returns CDR1 SEHNR and CDR2 FQNEAQ (reference sequence). Ten or more counts support this clonotype. No antigen is known for it. Indicated time point: longitudinal time-point 3. This receptor was identified in a woman aged 55 to 70 with multiple sclerosis. This chain links TRBV7-9 with TRBJ1-5; D not resolved. What was sequenced was PBMCs. The CDR3 spells CASSRPDQPQHF. In nucleotides, the CDR3 is TGTGCCAGCAGCCGCCCCGATCAGCCCCAGCATTTT.